These T cell receptor beta chains were read from a single sample in a study of Graves' ophthalmopathy and Graves' hyperthyroidism. TCRdb reprocessed the multiplex PCR reads via MiXCR and lists one record per CDR3 protein. The sample lists 680,000 or so distinct CDR3 sequences; 22% were seen once. The sample comprised peripheral blood. The receptors stem from a young woman with stable Graves' hyperthyroidism. Some clones in this sample may be carry-over from other donors' samples. Both conserved end residues are part of each CDR3. A D gene is named only where the DNA matches it firmly. Part of the rows lack a size; the others show once, few, many or a class for expanded clones.

v_gene	d_gene	abundance	j_gene	CDR3aa
TRBV5-4	TRBD1	many	TRBJ1-2	CASSFQDRGPSGYTF
TRBV2	.	many	TRBJ1-1	CASSEAKPGRTEAFF
TRBV6-2/TRBV6-3	.	many	TRBJ1-5	CASSYGQGGGNQPQHF
TRBV11-2	.	many	TRBJ2-7	CASSFWGDGSSYEQYF
TRBV18	TRBD1	many	TRBJ1-2	CASSPSGTGSYGYTF
TRBV7-7	.	.	TRBJ2-7	CASSKSIRLDTYEQYF
TRBV7-8	.	.	TRBJ1-1	CASSFFLGGNTEAFF
TRBV19	.	few	TRBJ1-2	CASSIYEANYGYTF
TRBV13	.	many	TRBJ2-2	CASSPVFPRGTGELFF
TRBV6-5	TRBD1	many	TRBJ1-3	CASSSGGGSGNTIYF
TRBV11-2	TRBD1	.	TRBJ2-2	CASSVQGTSFRGELFF
TRBV30	.	.	TRBJ1-1	CAWSVTPNTEALF
TRBV6-4	TRBD1	many	TRBJ1-3	CASSDPGTGGADGNTIYF
TRBV2	.	.	TRBJ1-5	CASSEPAIYQPQHF
TRBV7-3	.	many	TRBJ2-5	CASSLGARIGETQYF